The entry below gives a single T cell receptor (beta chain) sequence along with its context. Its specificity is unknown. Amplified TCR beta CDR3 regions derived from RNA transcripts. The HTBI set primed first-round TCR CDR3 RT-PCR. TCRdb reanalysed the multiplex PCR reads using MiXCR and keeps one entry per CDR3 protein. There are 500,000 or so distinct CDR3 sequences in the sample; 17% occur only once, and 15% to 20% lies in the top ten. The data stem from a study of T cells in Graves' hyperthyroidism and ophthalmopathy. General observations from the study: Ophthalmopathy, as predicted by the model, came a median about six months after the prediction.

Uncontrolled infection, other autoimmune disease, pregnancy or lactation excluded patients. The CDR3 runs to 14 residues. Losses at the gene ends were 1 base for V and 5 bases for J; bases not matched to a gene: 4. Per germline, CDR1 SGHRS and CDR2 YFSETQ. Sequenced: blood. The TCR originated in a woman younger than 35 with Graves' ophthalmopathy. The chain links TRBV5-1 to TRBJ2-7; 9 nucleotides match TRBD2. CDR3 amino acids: CASSLRSGRHEQYF. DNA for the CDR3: TGCGCCAGCAGCTTGAGGAGCGGGAGGCACGAGCAGTACTTC.